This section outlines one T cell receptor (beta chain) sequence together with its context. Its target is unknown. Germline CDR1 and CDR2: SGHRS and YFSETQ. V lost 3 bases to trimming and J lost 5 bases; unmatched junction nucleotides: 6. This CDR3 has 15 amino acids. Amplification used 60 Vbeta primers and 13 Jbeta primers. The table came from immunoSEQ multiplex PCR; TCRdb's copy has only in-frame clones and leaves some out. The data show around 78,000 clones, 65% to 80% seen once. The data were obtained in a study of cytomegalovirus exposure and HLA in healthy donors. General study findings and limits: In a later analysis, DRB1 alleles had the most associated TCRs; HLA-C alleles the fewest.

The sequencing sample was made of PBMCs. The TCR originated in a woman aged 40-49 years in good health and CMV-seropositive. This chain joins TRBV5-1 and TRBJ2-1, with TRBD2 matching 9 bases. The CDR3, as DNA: TGCGCCAGCAGCTCGGGACTAGCCGCTAACAATGAGCAGTTCTTC. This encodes CASSSGLAANNEQFF.